The 4 T cell receptor beta chains presented below share a single source sample, sequenced in a study of identical twins. TCRdb reprocessed the 5' RACE reads via MiXCR and lists one record per CDR3 protein. The table has hundreds of thousands of distinct CDR3 sequences, approximately 13% seen once. These data were likewise used in another study, on yellow fever vaccine responses in identical twins.

The sample was PBMCs. These receptors were obtained from a woman under 30 in good health.

The J gene is TRBJ1-1, the V gene TRBV29-1; no definite D call. The CDR3 contains 11 residues. Germline CDR1 and CDR2: SQVTM and ANQGSEA. V dropped 7 bases and J dropped 3 bases, with 9 bases sitting between them. The DNA of the CDR3 is TGCAGCGACCTGGGGTACACTGAAGCTTTCTTT. It specifies CSDLGYTEAFF.

The chain carries TRBV20-1 and TRBJ2-1; 10 bases align to TRBD1. The CDR3 contains 12 residues. In germline, CDR1 is DFQATT, CDR2 SNEGSKA (reference sequence). The DNA for the CDR3 is TGCAGGACAGGGGGCTCATTTAATGAGCAGTTCTTC. This translates into CRTGGSFNEQFF.

V gene TRBV28 combines with J gene TRBJ2-1; D gene ambiguous. V lost 7 bases, J lost 0 bases, and 10 bases lay in between. This CDR3 region has 14 residues. Germline CDR1 and CDR2: MDHEN and SYDVKM. CDR3 sequence: CASTAKNSYNEQFF. For the CDR3, the DNA is TGTGCCAGCACCGCTAAGAACTCCTACAATGAGCAGTTCTTC.

The chain has TRBV10-2 and TRBJ2-4, with D perhaps TRBD1 (5 bases). The CDR3 runs to 12 residues. Looked up from germline, CDR1 is WSHSY and CDR2 is SAAADI. Trimming shortened V by 7 bases and J by 8 bases, and 12 bases separated the two germline ends. Here the CDR3 DNA reads TGCGCCAGCATGGCAGGGCCCGACATTCAGTACTTC. It codes for CASMAGPDIQYF.